This TCR beta chain derives from a study of blood T cell repertoires in COVID-19. Study-wide context: Whether acute or convalescent, the COVID-19 samples came from the United States, Italy and Spain. Sample material is recorded as cDNA or gDNA derived from T cells, B-cell-depleted T cells, or PBMCs.

Germline-derived CDR1 and CDR2 are SGHTA and FQGNSA. Trimming left V 2 bases short and J 6 bases short, with 13 bases between. This CDR3 is built from 15 residues. In the authors' methods: Amplification of reference gene primers was used by the study to estimate nucleated cell counts. TCRdb keeps only in-frame clones here, not all; method: immunoSEQ multiplex PCR. V and J calls and clone size are those listed in that table; D and trimming were worked out from the DNA. The repertoire holds about 140,000 clones, approximately 84% seen once, with 35% to 50% in the top ten. Sequenced material: peripheral blood. The receptor's source is a human donor in a cohort sampled during active COVID-19. The V and J genes are TRBV7-2 and TRBJ2-2, with D possibly TRBD2 on 5 matching bases. CDR3 protein: CASSLHGKTAGELFF. In DNA, the CDR3 is TGTGCCAGCAGCTTACACGGGAAGACCGCCGGGGAGCTGTTTTTT.